The 27 T cell receptor beta chains presented below share a single source sample, sequenced in a study of neurological immune-mediated disorders. TCRdb analysed the 5' RACE reads with MiXCR anew, one entry per CDR3 protein. The data contain roughly 70,000 distinct CDR3 sequences, around 5.5% of them seen just once; the ten biggest clones take up 2.8%. Sequencing used PBMCs. The receptors were sampled from a woman aged 25-40 years with multiple sclerosis.

In this sample, this clonotype turned up many times. The V call is TRBV28, the J call TRBJ1-5; D ambiguous. The length of the CDR3 is 17 residues. Between the trimmed V and J ends, which lost 4 bases and 1 base, there was a span of 17 bases. Germline CDR1 reads MDHEN; CDR2 reads SYDVKM. CDR3 in amino acids: CASSSLPDWQSNQPQHF. In DNA, the CDR3 is TGTGCCAGCAGTTCACTCCCGGACTGGCAAAGCAATCAGCCCCAGCATTTT. The whole variable domain, filled in from reference TRBV28 and TRBJ1-5, reads DVKVTQSSRYLVKRTGEKVFLECVQDMDHENMFWYRQDPGLGLRLIYFSYDVKMKEKGDIPEGYSVSREKKERFSLILESASTNQTSMYLCASSSLPDWQSNQPQHFGDGTRLSIL.

Notes on this clonotype: A read error is possible here, since a much larger clone lies one base away. This chain links TRBV5-6 with TRBJ2-6; 8 positions match TRBD1. This CDR3 is built from 14 residues. CDR1 is SGHDT and CDR2 is YYEEEE in the germline V gene. DNA of the CDR3: TGTGCCAGCGACAGGGGCTCTGGGGCCAAAGTCCTGACTTTC. Residues: CASDRGSGAKVLTF.

The chain employs TRBV5-1 and TRBJ2-2; 7 positions match TRBD1. The CDR3 loop spans 15 amino acids. From germline, CDR1 is SGHRS and CDR2 YFSETQ. Trimming cost V 3 bases and J 4 bases; bases outside gene matches: 6. Written as DNA, the CDR3 is TGCGCCAGCAGCTCGACAGGGCCAGGCACCGGGGAGCTGTTTTTT. It yields the protein CASSSTGPGTGELFF.

The chain has TRBV6-5 and TRBJ2-5; no firm D call. The CDR3 sequence is 15 residues long. Trimming left V 4 bases short and J 4 bases short, with 16 bases between. In germline, CDR1 is MNHEY, CDR2 SVGAGI. The CDR3 reads CASSLGVLIRETQYF. The CDR3, as DNA: TGTGCCAGCAGTTTAGGCGTACTAATAAGAGAGACCCAGTACTTC.

The table lists this clonotype with a few counts. The J gene is TRBJ2-2, the V gene TRBV5-1; tentatively, D is TRBD1 (5 bases). V was cut by 6 bases and J by 0 bases, with 15 bases left in between. The CDR3 totals 16 residues. Germline V gene sequence: CDR1 SGHRS, CDR2 YFSETQ. The CDR3 loop is CASNHQGMSNTGELFF. The CDR3 DNA is TGCGCCAGCAACCATCAGGGTATGTCGAACACCGGGGAGCTGTTTTTT. Drawing the rest from reference TRBV5-1 and TRBJ2-2, the complete variable domain is KAGVTQTPRYLIKTRGQQVTLSCSPISGHRSVSWYQQTPGQGLQFLFEYFSETQRNKGNFPGRFSGRQFSNSRSEMNVSTLELGDSALYLCASNHQGMSNTGELFFGEGSRLTVL.

This clonotype was seen many times. The rearrangement links TRBV20-1 to TRBJ2-7; 7 bases fit TRBD1. J lost 2 bases, V lost 5 bases, and 15 bases had no gene match. CDR3 length: 16 amino acids. Germline values: CDR1 DFQATT, CDR2 SNEGSKA (reference sequence). CDR3 bases: TGCAGTGCTGGACGGCCCCTCGACAGGGTTGCCTACGAGCAGTACTTC. It codes for CSAGRPLDRVAYEQYF.

This clonotype was seen at least ten times. The chain is built from TRBV5-6 and TRBJ1-2, with 8 bases lining up with TRBD1. CDR1 SGHDT and CDR2 YYEEEE come from the germline V gene. There are 16 residues in the CDR3. The ends lost 4 bases at V and 4 bases at J; junction bases unmatched: 12. For the CDR3, the DNA is TGTGCCAGCAGCCTAGAACCGGGACAGGCTTCCTATGGCTACACCTTC. This sequence encodes CASSLEPGQASYGYTF. The variable domain in full, with the rest retrieved from reference TRBV5-6 and TRBJ1-2, is DAGVTQSPTHLIKTRGQQVTLRCSPKSGHDTVSWYQQALGQGPQFIFQYYEEEERQRGNFPDRFSGHQFPNYSSELNVNALLLGDSALYLCASSLEPGQASYGYTFGSGTRLTVV.

This clonotype has at least ten counts. The rearrangement uses TRBV20-1 and TRBJ2-1, with D tentatively TRBD1 or TRBD2 (5 bases each). In germline, CDR1 is DFQATT, CDR2 SNEGSKA (reference sequence). Trimming stripped 0 bases from V and 4 bases from J, with 16 bases between. This CDR3 region has 16 residues. The CDR3 loop reads CSARDIEGNAYNEQFF. For the CDR3, the DNA is TGCAGTGCTAGAGATATCGAGGGGAACGCTTACAATGAGCAGTTCTTC.

This clonotype was counted ten times or more. The CDR3 coding sequence is TGTGCCAGCAGCTTAGACAGGGTTTTCAACCGCACAGATACGCAGTATTTT. It encodes CASSLDRVFNRTDTQYF. The V call is TRBV7-9, the J call TRBJ2-3; the D gene is possibly TRBD1 (6 bases). V lost 1 base and J lost 1, with 15 bases in between. CDR1 and CDR2 (germline): SEHNR, FQNEAQ (reference sequence). The CDR3 loop spans 17 amino acids.

The sample holds a few counts of this clonotype. A much larger clone sits a single nucleotide away, making a read error possible. The V call is TRBV29-1, the J call TRBJ1-5; D gene ambiguous. CDR1 is SQVTM and CDR2 is ANQGSEA in the germline V gene. The CDR3 loop spans 13 amino acids. The CDR3 DNA reads TGCAGCGCTTATGACGGTCCCAATCAGCCCCAGAATTTT. Translation: CSAYDGPNQPQNF.

This clonotype was seen at least ten times. This chain links TRBV6-5 with TRBJ2-5; D remains unclear. V dropped 6 bases and J dropped 0 bases, with 8 bases sitting between them. There are 13 residues in the CDR3. Germline CDR1 and CDR2: MNHEY and SVGAGI. The CDR3 region is CASSWGYQETQYF. For the CDR3, the DNA is TGTGCCAGCAGCTGGGGATACCAAGAGACCCAGTACTTC.

Worth noting for this clonotype: With a much larger clone just one base away, this may be a read error. The V gene is TRBV7-9, the J gene TRBJ2-3; D unclear. The CDR3 sequence is 15 residues long. Trimming took 0 bases from V and 7 from J, leaving 14 bases between them. Germline CDR1 SEHNR, CDR2 FQNEAQ (reference sequence). In DNA form, the CDR3 reads TGTGCCAGCAGCTTAGCGGGCAGGTGTGCTTATACGCAGTATTTT. Translation gives CASSLAGRCAYTQYF.

This clonotype was counted at least ten times. The gene calls are TRBV10-2 and TRBJ2-1, with D unresolved. This CDR3 has 14 amino acids. V lost 5 bases, J lost 4 bases, and 12 bases lay in between. CDR1 WSHSY and CDR2 SAAADI come from the germline V gene. This chain's CDR3 is CASSRAERYNEQFF. CDR3 bases: TGCGCCAGCAGTCGGGCGGAAAGATACAATGAGCAGTTCTTC.

This chain connects TRBV7-2 to TRBJ2-1; D may be TRBD2 (6 bases). This CDR3 region has 15 residues. CDR1 and CDR2 from the germline V gene are SGHTA and FQGNSA. Trimming removed 1 base from V and 6 bases from J, with 13 bases in between. The CDR3 spells CASSLDAGRSNEQFF. In DNA, the CDR3 is TGTGCCAGCAGCTTAGACGCGGGGAGGTCCAATGAGCAGTTCTTC.

This clonotype showed up many times. V gene TRBV6-2 or TRBV6-3 combines with J gene TRBJ2-7, with a weak D call TRBD1 (5 bases). The CDR3 is made up of 15 amino acids. Per the germline V gene, CDR1 is MNHEY and CDR2 is SVGEGT. V lost 5 bases to trimming and J lost 3 bases, with 17 bases between them. CDR3 region: CASSNPTTRGYEQYF. In DNA, the CDR3 is TGTGCCAGCAGTAATCCGACCACAAGGGGCTACGAGCAGTACTTC.

This clonotype showed up many times. The chain combines TRBV20-1 with TRBJ1-2; D remains unclear. This CDR3 has 12 amino acids. Trimming shortened V by 5 bases and J by 4 bases, and 11 bases separated the two germline ends. Germline lookup yields CDR1 DFQATT and CDR2 SNEGSKA (reference sequence). CDR3 sequence (DNA): TGCAGTGCTTCTCCACTTTCCTATGGCTACACCTTC. Translation gives CSASPLSYGYTF.

This clonotype has just a few counts. Germline is not matched at one junction end, which may reflect a read error. The V gene is TRBV20-1, the J gene TRBJ1-5; TRBD1 might be the D (5 bases). CDR1 is DFQATT, CDR2 SNEGSKA, per germline (reference sequence). The CDR3 runs to 14 residues. The CDR3 here is CSARDARGDQPQNF. In nucleotides, the CDR3 is TGCAGTGCTAGAGATGCGAGGGGCGATCAGCCCCAGAATTTT.

This clonotype appeared a few times. The rearrangement links TRBV6-6 to TRBJ2-2; 9 bases are a match to TRBD1. Per germline, CDR1 MNHNY and CDR2 SVGAGI (reference sequence). V shed 6 bases and J 4 bases; nucleotides not matched to a gene: 9. This CDR3 has 16 amino acids. The CDR3 DNA reads as TGTGCCAGCAGAACCGGGACAGGGAAAGGCACCGGGGAGCTGTTTTTT. Its protein product is CASRTGTGKGTGELFF.

This clonotype was seen ten or more times. This rearrangement joins TRBV20-1 to TRBJ1-5, with D possibly being TRBD1 (6 bases). V was clipped by 1 base and J by 6 bases, with 10 bases between them. From germline, CDR1 is DFQATT and CDR2 SNEGSKA (reference sequence). This CDR3 region has 13 residues. CDR3 sequence (DNA): TGCAGTGCTAGAGCGGGGGGCGGTCAGCCCCAGCATTTT. Amino acid sequence: CSARAGGGQPQHF.

This clonotype was found many times. One junction end disagrees with the germline gene, perhaps due to a read error. V gene TRBV2 combines with J gene TRBJ2-5; D may be TRBD2 (5 bases). Looked up from germline, CDR1 is SNHLY and CDR2 is FYNNEI. CDR3 length: 12 amino acids. The CDR3 region is CASREDGVTQYF. As DNA, the CDR3 is TGTGCCAGCAGAGAAGACGGGGTGACCCAGTACTTC.

The sample holds many counts of this clonotype. The rearrangement uses TRBV12-3 or TRBV12-4 and TRBJ2-7, with D tentatively TRBD2 (7 bases). Trimming took 8 bases from V and 6 from J, leaving 23 bases between them. The CDR3 is 15 residues long. CDR3 residues: CASGGGGRVSGEQYF. The CDR3 nucleotides read TGTGCCAGCGGGGGGGGGGGCAGGGTGTCAGGCGAGCAGTACTTC.

This clonotype has a count of ten or more. The CDR3 here is CASSGDRGLSNTEAFF. CDR3 nucleotide sequence: TGCGCCAGCAGCGGGGACAGGGGGCTGAGTAACACTGAAGCTTTCTTT. The V call is TRBV5-1, the J call TRBJ1-1, with 12 positions matching TRBD1. J gave up 2 bases and V 4 bases, and 6 bases lay outside the gene matches. CDR1 and CDR2 from the germline V gene are SGHRS and YFSETQ. CDR3 length equals 16 residues.

This clonotype was seen at least ten times. The chain couples TRBV5-1 to TRBJ2-6; D gene unclear. V lost 6 bases and J lost 3, with 10 bases in between. Germline CDR1 reads SGHRS; CDR2 reads YFSETQ. The CDR3 sequence is 14 residues long. The CDR3 loop reads CASMRRDGANVLTF. The CDR3 DNA sequence: TGCGCCAGCATGAGAAGGGATGGGGCCAACGTCCTGACTTTC.

The table lists this clonotype with many counts. V usage is TRBV9 and J usage is TRBJ2-2; maybe TRBD2 (5 bases). The CDR3 is 18 amino acids. Germline lookup yields CDR1 SGDLS and CDR2 YYNGEE. The germline V and J ends were trimmed by 1 base and 0 bases, with 16 bases remaining between them. The CDR3 DNA follows: TGTGCCAGCAGCGTAAGGGTAGGAAATAGCGCGAACACCGGGGAGCTGTTTTTT. Translated: CASSVRVGNSANTGELFF.

This clonotype has ten or more counts. The CDR3 coding sequence is TGTGCCAGCACCCGAGGTCGGGTCTCTGGAAACACCATATATTTT. Residues: CASTRGRVSGNTIYF. The rearrangement uses TRBV6-5 and TRBJ1-3; D ambiguous. CDR3 size: 15 residues. Germline CDR1 and CDR2: MNHEY and SVGAGI. V lost 7 bases and J lost 0, with 13 bases in between.

Turning to this clonotype: This may stem from a read error, because a much larger clone lies one nucleotide away. The rearrangement joins TRBV10-3 to TRBJ1-2; D is ambiguous. Germline V gives CDR1 ENHRY, CDR2 SYGVKD. The V end lost 5 bases, the J end lost 4 bases, and 8 bases lay between the germline ends. The CDR3 is made up of 12 amino acids. CDR3 coding DNA: TGTGCCATCAGTACCGCCGGCTATGGCTACACCTTC. It translates to CAISTAGYGYTF.

This clonotype was observed a few times. This chain links TRBV6-5 with TRBJ2-2; possibly TRBD1 for D (6 bases). Trimming took off 6 bases at V and 2 bases at J, with 13 bases between the two ends. The germline CDR1 and CDR2 sequences are MNHEY and SVGAGI. The CDR3 consists of 15 residues. CDR3 coding DNA: TGTGCCAGCAGCCGACAGGCCATAAACACCGGGGAGCTGTTTTTT. Translating gives CASSRQAINTGELFF.